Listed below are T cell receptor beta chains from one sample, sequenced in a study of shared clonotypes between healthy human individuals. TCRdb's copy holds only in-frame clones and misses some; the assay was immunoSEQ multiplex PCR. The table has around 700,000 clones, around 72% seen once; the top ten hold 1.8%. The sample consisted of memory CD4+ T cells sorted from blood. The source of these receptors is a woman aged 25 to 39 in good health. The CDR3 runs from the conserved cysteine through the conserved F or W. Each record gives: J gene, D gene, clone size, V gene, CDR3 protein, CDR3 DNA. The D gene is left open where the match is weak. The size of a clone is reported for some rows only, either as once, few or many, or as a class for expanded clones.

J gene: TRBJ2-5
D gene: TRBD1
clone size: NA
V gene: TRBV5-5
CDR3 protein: CASSLESTGGTETQYF
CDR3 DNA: TGTGCCAGCAGCTTGGAATCGACAGGGGGTACGGAGACCCAGTACTTC

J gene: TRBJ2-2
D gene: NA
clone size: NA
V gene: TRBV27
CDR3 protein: CASSPLILREGTGELFF
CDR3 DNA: TGTGCCAGCAGTCCCCTCATATTGCGGGAAGGAACCGGGGAGCTGTTTTTT

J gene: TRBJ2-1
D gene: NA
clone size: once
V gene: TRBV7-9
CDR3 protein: CASSGGANPYNEQFF
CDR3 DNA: TGTGCCAGCAGCGGCGGGGCTAACCCCTACAATGAGCAGTTCTTC

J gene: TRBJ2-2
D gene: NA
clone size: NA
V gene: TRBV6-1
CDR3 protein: CAISESGSGTNTGELFF
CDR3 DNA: TGTGCCATCAGTGAGTCGGGTAGCGGAACGAACACCGGGGAGCTGTTTTTT

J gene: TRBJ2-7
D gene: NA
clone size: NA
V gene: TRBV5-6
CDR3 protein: CASREAGRGHEQYF
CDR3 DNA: TGTGCCAGCAGGGAAGCTGGCCGGGGACACGAGCAGTACTTC

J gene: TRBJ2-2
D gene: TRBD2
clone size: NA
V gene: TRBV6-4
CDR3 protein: CARGGTGELFF
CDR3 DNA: TGTGCCCGGGGGGGCACCGGGGAGCTGTTTTTT

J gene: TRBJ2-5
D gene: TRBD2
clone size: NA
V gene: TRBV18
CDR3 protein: CASSSGQAGLPETQYF
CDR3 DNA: TGTGCCAGCTCATCTGGCCAGGCGGGACTACCGGAGACCCAGTACTTC

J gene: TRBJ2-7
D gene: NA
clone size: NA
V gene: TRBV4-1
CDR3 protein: CASSPVVAPSSYEQYF
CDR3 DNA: TGCGCCAGCAGCCCAGTGGTAGCGCCGAGCTCCTACGAGCAGTACTTC

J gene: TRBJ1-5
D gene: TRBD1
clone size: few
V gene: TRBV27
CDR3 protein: CASSNYGQGGTNQPQHF
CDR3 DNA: TGTGCCAGCAGTAACTACGGACAGGGGGGAACGAATCAGCCCCAGCATTTT

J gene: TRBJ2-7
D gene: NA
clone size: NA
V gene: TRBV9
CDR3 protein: CASSVGYNSYEQYF
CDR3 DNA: TGTGCCAGCAGCGTTGGCTACAACTCCTACGAGCAGTACTTC

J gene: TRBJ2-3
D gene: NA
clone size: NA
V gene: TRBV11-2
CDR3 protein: CASSLGTTFPRTQYF
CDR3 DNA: TGTGCCAGCAGCTTAGGCACTACCTTCCCCCGGACGCAGTATTTT

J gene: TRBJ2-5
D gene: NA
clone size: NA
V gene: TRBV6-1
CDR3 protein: CASSGRGAGETQYF
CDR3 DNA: TGTGCCAGCAGTGGACGCGGGGCTGGGGAGACCCAGTACTTC

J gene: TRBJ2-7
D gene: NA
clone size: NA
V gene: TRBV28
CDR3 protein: CASRRPVGLYEQYF
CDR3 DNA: TGTGCCAGCAGACGCCCGGTGGGTCTATACGAGCAGTACTTC

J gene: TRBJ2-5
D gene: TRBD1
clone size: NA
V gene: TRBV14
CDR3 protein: CASSQTGGPPRETQYF
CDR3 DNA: TGTGCCAGCAGCCAAACAGGGGGCCCGCCTCGGGAGACCCAGTACTTC

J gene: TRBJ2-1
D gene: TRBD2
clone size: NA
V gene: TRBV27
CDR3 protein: CASSLTPLAGGAYNEQFF
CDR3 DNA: TGTGCCAGCAGTTTAACCCCTTTAGCGGGAGGGGCCTACAATGAGCAGTTCTTC

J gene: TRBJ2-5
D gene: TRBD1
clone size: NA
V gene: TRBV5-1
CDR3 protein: CASSRQGYQETQYF
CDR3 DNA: TGCGCCAGCAGCCGACAGGGGTACCAAGAGACCCAGTACTTC

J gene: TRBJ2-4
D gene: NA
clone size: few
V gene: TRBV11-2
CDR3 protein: CASSLDRFGGVNIQYF
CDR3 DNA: TGTGCCAGCAGCTTAGACCGATTCGGAGGAGTAAACATTCAGTACTTC

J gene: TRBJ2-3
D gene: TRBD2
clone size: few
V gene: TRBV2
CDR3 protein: CASRTSGTDTQYF
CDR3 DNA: TGTGCCAGCAGGACTAGCGGCACAGATACGCAGTATTTT

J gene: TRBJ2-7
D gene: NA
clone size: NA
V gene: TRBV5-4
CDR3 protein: CASSEDGTTYEQYF
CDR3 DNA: TGTGCCAGCAGCGAGGACGGAACAACCTACGAGCAGTACTTC

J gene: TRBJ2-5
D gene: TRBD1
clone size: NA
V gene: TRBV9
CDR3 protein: CASSVGDRGFPETQYF
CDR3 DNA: TGTGCCAGCAGCGTGGGGGACAGGGGGTTTCCGGAGACCCAGTACTTC

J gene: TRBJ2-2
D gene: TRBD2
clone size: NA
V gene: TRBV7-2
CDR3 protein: CASSLVGLAGGLTGELFF
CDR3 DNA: TGTGCCAGCAGCTTAGTAGGTCTAGCGGGAGGCCTGACCGGGGAGCTGTTTTTT

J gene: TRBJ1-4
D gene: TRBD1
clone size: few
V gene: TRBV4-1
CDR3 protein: CASSHPDRGATNEKLFF
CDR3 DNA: TGCGCCAGCAGCCACCCGGACAGGGGGGCAACTAATGAAAAACTGTTTTTT

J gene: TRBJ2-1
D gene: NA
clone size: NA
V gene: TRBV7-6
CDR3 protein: CASSSPGRQPGTEQFF
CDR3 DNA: TGTGCCAGCAGCTCACCGGGGCGGCAGCCAGGGACTGAGCAGTTCTTC

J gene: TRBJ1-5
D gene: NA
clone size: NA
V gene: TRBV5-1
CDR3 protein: CASSLGAGYQPQHF
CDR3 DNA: TGCGCCAGCAGCTTGGGGGCAGGGTATCAGCCCCAGCATTTT

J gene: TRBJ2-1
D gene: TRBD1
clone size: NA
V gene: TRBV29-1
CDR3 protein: CSVVGQGINNEQFF
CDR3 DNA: TGCAGCGTTGTTGGACAGGGGATCAACAATGAGCAGTTCTTC

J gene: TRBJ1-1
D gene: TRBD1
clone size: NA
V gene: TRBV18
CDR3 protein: CASSPEGQRVGTEAFF
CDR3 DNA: TGTGCCAGCTCACCGGAGGGACAGCGAGTCGGAACTGAAGCTTTCTTT

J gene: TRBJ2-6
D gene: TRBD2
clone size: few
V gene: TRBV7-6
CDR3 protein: CASSLGGGGRSASGANVLTF
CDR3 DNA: TGTGCCAGCAGCTTAGGGGGCGGGGGAAGATCCGCCTCTGGGGCCAACGTCCTGACTTTC

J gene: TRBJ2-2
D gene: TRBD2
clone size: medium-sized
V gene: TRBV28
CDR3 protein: CASSLSLGLAGRTGELFF
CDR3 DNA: TGTGCCAGCAGTTTATCCCTCGGACTAGCGGGACGCACCGGGGAGCTGTTTTTT

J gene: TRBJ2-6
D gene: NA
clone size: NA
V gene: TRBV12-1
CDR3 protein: CASSRQTVGQSRANVLTF
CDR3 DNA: TGTGCCAGCAGCCGGCAAACTGTAGGACAAAGTCGGGCCAACGTCCTGACTTTC

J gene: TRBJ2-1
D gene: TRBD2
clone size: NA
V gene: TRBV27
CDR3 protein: CASTTLFRLAEGESNEQFF
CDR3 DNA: TGTGCCAGCACCACGCTCTTTCGGCTAGCGGAGGGTGAAAGCAATGAGCAGTTCTTC

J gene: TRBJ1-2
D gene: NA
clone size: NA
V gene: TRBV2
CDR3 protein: CASSEKGTNYGYTF
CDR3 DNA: TGTGCCAGCAGTGAAAAGGGGACCAACTATGGCTACACCTTC

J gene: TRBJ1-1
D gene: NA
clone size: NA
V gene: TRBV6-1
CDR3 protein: CASSERGDTEAFF
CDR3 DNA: TGTGCCAGCAGTGAAAGGGGGGACACTGAAGCTTTCTTT

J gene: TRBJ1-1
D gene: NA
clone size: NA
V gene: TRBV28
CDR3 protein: CASSPMLRLGADGAFF
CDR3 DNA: TGTGCCAGCAGTCCAATGTTGCGGTTGGGGGCTGATGGAGCTTTCTTT

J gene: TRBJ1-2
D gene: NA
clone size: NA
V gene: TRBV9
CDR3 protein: CASSDVTGFYGYTF
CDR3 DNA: TGTGCCAGCAGCGATGTTACAGGGTTCTATGGCTACACCTTC

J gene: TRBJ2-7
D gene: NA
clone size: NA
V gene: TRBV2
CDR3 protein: CASSPGLRPYEQYF
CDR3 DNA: TGTGCCAGCAGTCCGGGACTGAGACCTTACGAGCAGTACTTC

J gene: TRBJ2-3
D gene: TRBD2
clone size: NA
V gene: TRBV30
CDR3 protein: CAWNPAGSLPDTQYF
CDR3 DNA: TGTGCCTGGAATCCAGCGGGAAGTCTACCAGATACGCAGTATTTT

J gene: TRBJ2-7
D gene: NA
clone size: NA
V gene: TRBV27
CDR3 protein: CASSLRQGSSYEQYF
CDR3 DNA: TGTGCCAGCAGTTTAAGGCAGGGGAGCTCCTACGAGCAGTACTTC

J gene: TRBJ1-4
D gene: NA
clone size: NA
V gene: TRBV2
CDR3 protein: CASGDMDANEKLFF
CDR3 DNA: TGTGCCAGCGGGGACATGGATGCTAATGAAAAACTGTTTTTT

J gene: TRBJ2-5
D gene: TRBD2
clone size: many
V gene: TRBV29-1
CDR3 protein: CSVVRGGETQYF
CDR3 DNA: TGCAGCGTTGTACGGGGAGGGGAGACCCAGTACTTC

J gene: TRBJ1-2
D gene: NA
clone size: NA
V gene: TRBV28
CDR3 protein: CASSSSDGGYTF
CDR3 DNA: TGTGCCAGCAGTTCGTCTGATGGAGGCTACACCTTC

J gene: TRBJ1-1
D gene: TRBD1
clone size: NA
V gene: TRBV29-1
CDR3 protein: CSVGDRGMNTEAFF
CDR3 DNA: TGCAGCGTAGGGGACAGGGGGATGAACACTGAAGCTTTCTTT

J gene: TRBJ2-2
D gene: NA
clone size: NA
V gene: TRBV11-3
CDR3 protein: CASSPGFQGTGELFF
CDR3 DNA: TGTGCCAGCAGCCCCGGGTTCCAGGGGACCGGGGAGCTGTTTTTT

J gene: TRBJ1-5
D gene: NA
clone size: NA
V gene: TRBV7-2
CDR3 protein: CASSLVAGAGQPQHF
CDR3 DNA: TGTGCCAGCAGCTTAGTTGCAGGGGCCGGTCAGCCCCAGCATTTT

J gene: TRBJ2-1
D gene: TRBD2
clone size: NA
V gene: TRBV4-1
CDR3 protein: CASSPRTSGESSYNEQFF
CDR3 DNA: TGCGCCAGCAGCCCCAGGACTAGCGGAGAGAGCTCCTACAATGAGCAGTTCTTC

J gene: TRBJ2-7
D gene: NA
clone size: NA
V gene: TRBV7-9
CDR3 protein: CASKTYRGLGDEQYF
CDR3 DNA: TGTGCCAGTAAAACTTACAGGGGACTGGGGGACGAGCAGTACTTC